The 2 T cell receptor beta chains below were found in one sample sequenced in a study of T cell repertoires in cytomegalovirus infection. TCRdb processed the reads anew with MiXCR; each CDR3 protein has one entry. This table holds some 700,000 distinct CDR3 sequences, 30% to 35% found once. These TCRs are of unknown antigen specificity. This specimen consisted of cultured PBMCs, obtained from culture after CMV antigen stimulation. Receptors originate from a human donor in good health (CMV status not recorded). Some clones in this sample may be carry-over from other donors' samples.

V is TRBV2 and J is TRBJ1-1; D might be TRBD1 (5 bases). V lost 4 bases to trimming and J lost 4 bases, with 10 bases between them. Germline assignment: CDR1 SNHLY and CDR2 FYNNEI. The CDR3 has 13 amino acids. CDR3 loop: CASSGGGSTEAFF. The CDR3 DNA reads TGTGCCAGCAGTGGGGGCGGTTCCACTGAAGCTTTCTTT.

In this sample, this clonotype turned up a few times. The rearrangement joins TRBV12-3 or TRBV12-4 to TRBJ2-1, with D perhaps matching TRBD2 (5 bases). The CDR3 has 14 residues. Between the trimmed V and J ends, which lost 3 bases and 9 bases, there was a span of 15 bases. Written as DNA, the CDR3 is TGTGCCAGCAGTTTGGGTACTAGTTGGAGTGAGCAGTTCTTC. Residues: CASSLGTSWSEQFF.